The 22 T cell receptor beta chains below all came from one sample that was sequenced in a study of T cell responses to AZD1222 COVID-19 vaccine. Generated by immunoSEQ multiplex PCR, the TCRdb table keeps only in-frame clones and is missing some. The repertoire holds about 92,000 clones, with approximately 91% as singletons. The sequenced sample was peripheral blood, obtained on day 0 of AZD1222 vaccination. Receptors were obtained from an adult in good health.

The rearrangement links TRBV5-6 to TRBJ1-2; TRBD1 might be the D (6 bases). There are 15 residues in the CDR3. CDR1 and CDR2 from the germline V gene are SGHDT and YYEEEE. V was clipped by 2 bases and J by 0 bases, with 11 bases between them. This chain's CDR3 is CASSFRDTANYGYTF. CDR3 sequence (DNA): TGTGCCAGCAGCTTCCGGGACACAGCTAACTATGGCTACACCTTC.

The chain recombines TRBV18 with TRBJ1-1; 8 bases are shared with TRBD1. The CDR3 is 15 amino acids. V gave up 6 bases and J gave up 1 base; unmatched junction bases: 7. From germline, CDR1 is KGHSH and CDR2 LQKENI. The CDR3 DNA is TGTGCCAGCTCCCCGACAGGGGTGGGGAACACTGAAGCTTTCTTT. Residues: CASSPTGVGNTEAFF.

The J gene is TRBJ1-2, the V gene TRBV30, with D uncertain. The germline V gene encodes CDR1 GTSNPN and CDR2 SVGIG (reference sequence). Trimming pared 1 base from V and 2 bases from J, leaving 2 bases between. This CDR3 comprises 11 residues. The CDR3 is CAWSANYGYTF. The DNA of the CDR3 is TGTGCCTGGAGTGCGAACTATGGCTACACCTTC.

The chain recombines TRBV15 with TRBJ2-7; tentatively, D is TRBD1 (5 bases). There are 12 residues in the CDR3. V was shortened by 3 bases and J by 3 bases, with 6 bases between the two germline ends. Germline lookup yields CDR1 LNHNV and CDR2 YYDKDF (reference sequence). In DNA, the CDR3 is TGTGCCACCAGCAGGGACAACTACGAGCAGTACTTC. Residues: CATSRDNYEQYF.

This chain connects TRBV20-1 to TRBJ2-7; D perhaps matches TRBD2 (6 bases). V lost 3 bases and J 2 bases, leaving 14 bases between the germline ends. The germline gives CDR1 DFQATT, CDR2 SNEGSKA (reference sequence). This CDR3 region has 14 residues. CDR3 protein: CSASTASAAYEQYF. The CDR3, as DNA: TGCAGTGCTAGTACGGCTAGCGCTGCCTACGAGCAGTACTTC.

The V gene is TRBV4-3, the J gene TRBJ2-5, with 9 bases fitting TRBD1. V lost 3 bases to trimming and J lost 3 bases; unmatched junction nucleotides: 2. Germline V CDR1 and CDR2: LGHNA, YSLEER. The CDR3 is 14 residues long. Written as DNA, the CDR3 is TGCGCCAGCAGCCAGGGGGACAGGGAAGAGACCCAGTACTTC. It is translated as CASSQGDREETQYF.

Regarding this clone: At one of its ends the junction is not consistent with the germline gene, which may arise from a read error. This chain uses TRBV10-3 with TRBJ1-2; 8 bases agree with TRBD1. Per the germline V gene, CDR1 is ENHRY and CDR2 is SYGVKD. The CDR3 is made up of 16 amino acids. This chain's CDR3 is CAINELPGQEDYGYTF. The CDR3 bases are TGTGCCATCAATGAGCTACCGGGACAGGAGGACTATGGCTACACCTTC.

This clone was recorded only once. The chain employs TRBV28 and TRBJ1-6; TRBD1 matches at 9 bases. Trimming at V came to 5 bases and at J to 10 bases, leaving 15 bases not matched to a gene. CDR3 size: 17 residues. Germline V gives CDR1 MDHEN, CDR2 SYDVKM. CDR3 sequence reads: CASSPYRTGALGSPLHF. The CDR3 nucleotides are TGTGCCAGCAGTCCGTACAGGACAGGGGCCCTGGGGTCACCCCTCCACTTT.

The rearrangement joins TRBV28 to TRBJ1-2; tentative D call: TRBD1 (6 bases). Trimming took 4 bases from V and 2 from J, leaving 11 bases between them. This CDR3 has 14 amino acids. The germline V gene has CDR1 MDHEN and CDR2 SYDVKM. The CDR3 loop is CASSSGTPNYGYTF. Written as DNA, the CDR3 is TGTGCCAGCAGTTCCGGGACACCGAACTATGGCTACACCTTC.

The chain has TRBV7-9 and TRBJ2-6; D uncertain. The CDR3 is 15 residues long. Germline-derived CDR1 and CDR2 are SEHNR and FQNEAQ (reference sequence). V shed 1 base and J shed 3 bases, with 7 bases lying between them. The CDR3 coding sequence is TGTGCCAGCAGCTTAGGGTCCGTTGGGGCCAACGTCCTGACTTTC. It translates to CASSLGSVGANVLTF.

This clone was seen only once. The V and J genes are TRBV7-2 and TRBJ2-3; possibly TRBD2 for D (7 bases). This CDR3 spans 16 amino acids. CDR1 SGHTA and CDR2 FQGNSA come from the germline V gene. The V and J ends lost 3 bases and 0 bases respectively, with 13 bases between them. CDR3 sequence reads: CASSFRGAPSTDTQYF. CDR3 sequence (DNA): TGTGCCAGCAGCTTCCGGGGGGCCCCTAGCACAGATACGCAGTATTTT. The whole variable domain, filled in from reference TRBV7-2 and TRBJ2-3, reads GAGVSQSPSNKVTEKGKDVELRCDPISGHTALYWYRQSLGQGLEFLIYFQGNSAPDKSGLPSDRFSAERTGGSVSTLTIQRTQQEDSAVYLCASSFRGAPSTDTQYFGPGTRLTVL.

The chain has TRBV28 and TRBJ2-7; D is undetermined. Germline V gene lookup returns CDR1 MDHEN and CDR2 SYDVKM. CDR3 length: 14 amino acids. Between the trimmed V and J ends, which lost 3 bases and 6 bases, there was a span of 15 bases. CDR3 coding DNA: TGTGCCAGCAGTTTTAGTTCGAGGTTGGGCGAGCAGTACTTC. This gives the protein CASSFSSRLGEQYF.

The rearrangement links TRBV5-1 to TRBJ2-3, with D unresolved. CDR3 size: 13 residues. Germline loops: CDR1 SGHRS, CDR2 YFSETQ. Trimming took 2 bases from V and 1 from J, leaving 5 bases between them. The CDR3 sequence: CASSFPGTDTQYF. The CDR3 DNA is TGCGCCAGCAGCTTTCCGGGCACAGATACGCAGTATTTT.

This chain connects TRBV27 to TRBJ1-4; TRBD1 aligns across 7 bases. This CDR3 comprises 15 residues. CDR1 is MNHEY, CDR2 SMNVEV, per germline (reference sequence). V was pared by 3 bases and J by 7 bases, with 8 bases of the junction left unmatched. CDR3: CASSFRGILGEKLFF. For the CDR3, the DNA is TGTGCCAGCAGTTTCAGGGGGATCCTGGGTGAAAAACTGTTTTTT.

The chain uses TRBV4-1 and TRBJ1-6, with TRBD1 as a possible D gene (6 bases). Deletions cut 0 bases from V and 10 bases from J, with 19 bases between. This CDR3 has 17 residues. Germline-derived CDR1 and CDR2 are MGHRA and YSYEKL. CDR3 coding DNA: TGCGCCAGCAGCCAAGACCTAAAGGGGGGCAGAGAATCACCCCTCCACTTT. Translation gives CASSQDLKGGRESPLHF.

CDR3 nucleotide sequence: TGTGCCAGTAGGGACAGGAGAAGAGACTACGAGCAGTACTTC. Its protein product is CASRDRRRDYEQYF. The chain joins TRBV19 to TRBJ2-7; TRBD1 aligns across 7 bases. The trim removed 6 bases at V and 3 bases at J, leaving 8 bases unmatched. Germline values: CDR1 LNHDA, CDR2 SQIVND (reference sequence). This CDR3 is 14 amino acids long.

This CDR3 is CASSLSGRSYNEQFF. The CDR3 coding sequence is TGTGCCAGCAGTTTATCAGGGAGGTCCTACAATGAGCAGTTCTTC. V gene TRBV28 combines with J gene TRBJ2-1, with D possibly being TRBD2 (6 bases). Germline CDR1 and CDR2: MDHEN and SYDVKM. There are 15 residues in the CDR3. Trimming took 1 base from V and 1 from J, leaving 8 bases between them.

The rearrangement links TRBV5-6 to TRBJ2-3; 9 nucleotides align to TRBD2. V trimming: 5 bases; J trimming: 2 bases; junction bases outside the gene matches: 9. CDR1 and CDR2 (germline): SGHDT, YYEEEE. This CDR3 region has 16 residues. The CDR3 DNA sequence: TGTGCCAGCAGAACTCTTGGCGGGGGGGCCACAGATACGCAGTATTTT. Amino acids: CASRTLGGGATDTQYF.

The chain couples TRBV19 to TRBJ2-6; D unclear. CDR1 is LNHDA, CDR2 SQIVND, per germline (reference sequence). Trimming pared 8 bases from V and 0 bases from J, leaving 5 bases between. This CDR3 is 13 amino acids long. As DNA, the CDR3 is TGTGCCAGTTGGTACTCTGGGGCCAACGTCCTGACTTTC. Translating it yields CASWYSGANVLTF.

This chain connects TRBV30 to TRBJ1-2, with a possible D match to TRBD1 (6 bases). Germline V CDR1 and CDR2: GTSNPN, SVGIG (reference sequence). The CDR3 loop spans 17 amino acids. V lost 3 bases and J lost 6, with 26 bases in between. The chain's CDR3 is CAWSRGRTQRGGDGYTF. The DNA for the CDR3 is TGTGCCTGGAGCAGGGGAAGAACACAAAGAGGAGGAGATGGCTACACCTTC.

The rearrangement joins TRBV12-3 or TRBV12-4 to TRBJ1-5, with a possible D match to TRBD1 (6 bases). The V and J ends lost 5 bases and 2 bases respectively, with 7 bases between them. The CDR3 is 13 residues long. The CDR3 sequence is CASSRGGNQPQHF. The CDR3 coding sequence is TGTGCCAGCAGTAGGGGGGGCAATCAGCCCCAGCATTTT.

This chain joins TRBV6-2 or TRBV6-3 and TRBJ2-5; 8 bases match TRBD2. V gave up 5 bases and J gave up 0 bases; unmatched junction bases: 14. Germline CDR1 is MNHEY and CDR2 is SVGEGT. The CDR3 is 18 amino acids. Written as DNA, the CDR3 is TGTGCCAGCAGTGCCACCGGGGGCGGGGGGTCCCACCAAGAGACCCAGTACTTC. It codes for CASSATGGGGSHQETQYF.